This TCR beta chain was observed in a study of shared clonotypes between healthy human individuals (dated by TCRdb to 2019 to 2021). For the study in its entirety: Three men and two women, aged 18 to 49 years, made up the cohort. Per donor, three plates each were used for CD4 naive and CD4 memory, two for CD8 naive, and one for CD8 memory. To estimate repertoire size and how much clonotypes are shared between individuals, the study performed deep sequencing of blood TCR repertoires from five healthy adults. To increase sequencing depth and limit assay-specific biases, different laboratories used diverse techniques to prepare libraries and sequence TCR repertoires. Per donor, leukapheresis produced somewhere between about 0.85 and 8.9 billion PBMCs.

On this clone: Its binding antigen is unknown. No much larger clonotype is one base removed from it; base qualities were not supplied.

CD8 naive samples were CD45RO-negative cells positively selected for CCR7, giving a CD45RA+CCR7+ population that excluded TemRA cells. The donors were healthy, HIV-negative adults with no recently reported acute infections or vaccinations. Every donor was a Caucasian adult residing in Nashville, Tennessee, USA. After blood collection by leukapheresis, PBMCs were isolated using Ficoll-Histopaque density gradient centrifugation and then cryopreserved in the vapor phase of liquid nitrogen. Analytical flow cytometry was used to check the purity and quantity of every magnetically sorted T cell population. Each sorted fraction had its genomic DNA isolated and then quantified by UV absorbance on a Nanodrop 2000c. From a lookup of the germline V gene, CDR1 and CDR2 are MNHNS and SASEGT. V is shortened by 6 bases, J by 1 base, and the region joining them spans 9 bases. The CDR3 runs 14 amino acids, cysteine and phenylalanine included. The only DNA kept is the CDR3, 42 bases in frame from the first base.

What the authors observed across the whole study: The small number of donors limited the genetic and exposure-history diversity represented. Naive subsets generally had larger estimated clonotype richness than memory subsets did. Rarefaction of sorted-subset datasets indicated incomplete sequencing despite the large sequencing depth. Based on pairwise subsampling, the degree of clonotype sharing among donors was expected to be affected by sequencing depth. Higher generation probabilities were observed for clonotypes shared by all four sorted-subset donors than for non-shared clonotypes. Sampling was restricted to blood, and TCR repertoires in tissues likely differ from the TCR repertoires found in blood. About 5% of naive CD4, 3% to 4% of naive CD8, roughly 2.5% of memory CD4, and roughly 0.4% of memory CD8 clonotypes were shared across a handful of donors.

Using the deep immunoSEQ assay, multiplex PCR amplified TCR CDR3 regions from genomic DNA. Extracted genomic DNA from each cell subset was distributed evenly across all wells of several immunoSEQ 96-well plates, and each plate was treated as a replicate. For sorted subsets, each replicate PCR was loaded with about 200 ng genomic DNA, equivalent to roughly 30,000 T cell genomes. Purified libraries were quantified with a Qubit 3.0 fluorometer, sized on a Bioanalyzer 2100, and re-quantified with the KAPA Library Quantification kit. Each immunoSEQ 96-well plate was sequenced on its own single-read 150-cycle Illumina NextSeq 550 flow cell. The paper's processing steps were these. Because the immunoSEQ output held only junctional sequences and lacked quality scores, the filtering could not match the filtering applied to full-length reads. Sequences were annotated with PyIR, a Python wrapper for IgBLAST v1.9, and V/J genes and CDR3 were assigned using IMGT germline references. Reads with weak V/J assignments (E-value above 1e-6), missing CDR3, stop codons, out-of-frame junctions, or ambiguous translated residues were removed. V3J clonotypes were defined as sequences sharing an identical inferred V gene, J gene, and CDR3 amino acid sequence. The percentage overlap between two repertoires was calculated by dividing the number of shared unique clonotypes by the size of the smaller repertoire. Richness of each repertoire was evaluated using RTK rarefaction, the Chao1 estimator, and Recon v2.1 estimates of unobserved clonotypes. Generation probabilities for all TCRbeta clonotypes obtained by the gDNA method from a few donors were computed using OLGA. TCRdb limited this immuneACCESS table to in-frame rearrangements with V and J called. A share of clones is missing; checked studies link under half to unresolved V genes, and the rest is unexplained. V and J calls and clone size are as listed in that table; D and trimming were resolved from the DNA. The sample table contains about 870,000 clones; only one count was recorded for 90% to 95% of them. In total, the top ten clones hold less than 25% of the sample.

This TCR derives from a man aged 25 to 40 in good health. Recombination connected TRBV6-1 to TRBJ1-4, with the D gene call left open. Sequencing was done on a sample of naive CD8+ T cells sorted from blood. This sample's cell subset or site label indicates: CD45RA+CCR7+. The nucleotide sequence is given as TGTGCCAGCAGCGCGGGGTTAACTAATGAAAAACTGTTTTTT. Protein translation: CASSAGLTNEKLFF.